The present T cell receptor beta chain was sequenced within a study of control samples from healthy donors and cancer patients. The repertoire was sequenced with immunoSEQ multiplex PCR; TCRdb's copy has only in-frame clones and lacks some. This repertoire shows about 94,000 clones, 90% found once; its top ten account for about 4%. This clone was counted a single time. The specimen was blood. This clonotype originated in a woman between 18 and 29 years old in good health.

CDR3 in amino acids: CASSLSFSNQPQHF. The CDR3 DNA sequence: TGTGCCAGCAGCTTGTCCTTTAGCAATCAGCCCCAGCATTTT. V and J are TRBV7-9 and TRBJ1-5; D gene uncertain. CDR3 size: 14 residues. Trimming removed 3 bases from V and 0 bases from J, with 6 bases in between. Germline loops: CDR1 SEHNR, CDR2 FQNEAQ (reference sequence).